The clone carrying this T cell receptor beta chain was seen a handful of times. The antigen remains unidentified. Via MiXCR, TCRdb re-called the 5' RACE reads, giving one row per CDR3 protein. The table records 300,000 or so distinct CDR3 sequences, approximately 15% of them present only once. The data belong to a study of T-cell memory formation after mild COVID-19. After removal of 4 bases from V and 1 base from J, the junction contained 4 bases not matched to a gene. The CDR3 is made up of 15 amino acids. The germline V gene has CDR1 SGDLS and CDR2 YYNGEE. Regarding the study as a whole: Mainly in CM and EM were contracting CD4+ clones; CD8+ were in EMRA. Still unconfirmed is whether the second-wave clones peaking on day 37 recognized SARS-CoV-2.

Sequenced sample: PBMCs or a T cell subset sorted from them (not recorded which). The TCR originated in a man younger than 35 who had mild COVID-19 (a few samples of this study predate the infection). Cell type and time point are not known. V and J are TRBV9 and TRBJ2-1; 8 positions agree with TRBD1. The CDR3 coding sequence is TGTGCCAGCAGCTTAGGGACAGGATCCTACAATGAGCAGTTCTTC. Translated, it gives CASSLGTGSYNEQFF.